The 21 T cell receptor beta chains listed next were all sequenced from one sample in a study of blood T cell repertoires in COVID-19. The table came from immunoSEQ multiplex PCR; TCRdb's copy has only in-frame clones and leaves some out. The sample holds roughly 190,000 clones, 75% to 90% seen once. Sequenced sample: peripheral blood. Every receptor here comes from a woman aged 55-69 years with acute or convalescent COVID-19.

The chain is built from TRBV7-8 and TRBJ2-5, with unresolved D. The length of the CDR3 is 12 residues. Germline V gene lookup returns CDR1 SGHVS and CDR2 FQNEAQ. V was cut by 2 bases and J by 5 bases, with 6 bases left in between. As DNA, the CDR3 is TGTGCCAGCAGCTTAAATCGTGAGACCCAGTACTTC. Translated, it gives CASSLNRETQYF. The variable domain in full, completed from reference TRBV7-8 and TRBJ2-5, reads GAGVSQSPRYKVAKRGQDVALRCDPISGHVSLFWYQQALGQGPEFLTYFQNEAQLDKSGLPSDRFFAERPEGSVSTLKIQRTQQEDSAVYLCASSLNRETQYFGPGTRLLVL.

This rearrangement joins TRBV6-6 to TRBJ2-3; TRBD2 aligns across 10 bases. Germline V lookup: CDR1 MNHNY, CDR2 SVGAGI (reference sequence). V lost 5 bases to trimming and J lost 4 bases; unmatched junction nucleotides: 12. This CDR3 is built from 17 residues. The CDR3 sequence is CASSLAGATRSADTQYF. For the CDR3, the DNA is TGTGCCAGCAGTCTAGCGGGAGCCACCCGCAGTGCAGATACGCAGTATTTT.

J is TRBJ1-1 and V is TRBV2; D uncertain. V lost 7 bases, J lost 5 bases, and 20 bases lay in between. The CDR3 consists of 15 residues. Germline CDR1 reads SNHLY; CDR2 reads FYNNEI. The CDR3: CASKGSIAEGTEAFF. The CDR3, as DNA: TGTGCCAGCAAGGGCTCTATAGCGGAGGGTACTGAAGCTTTCTTT.

The chain combines TRBV9 with TRBJ1-1; possibly TRBD1 for D (5 bases). V gave up 0 bases and J gave up 0 bases, with 9 bases separating them. The CDR3 runs to 15 residues. CDR1 and CDR2 from the germline V gene are SGDLS and YYNGEE. The CDR3 DNA sequence: TGTGCCAGCAGCGTAGCGTCAGGGATGAACACTGAAGCTTTCTTT. Amino acid sequence: CASSVASGMNTEAFF.

This clone appeared a single time. The chain joins TRBV18 to TRBJ2-1; 8 nucleotides match TRBD2. The CDR3 contains 16 residues. CDR1 is KGHSH and CDR2 is LQKENI in the germline V gene. V was clipped by 2 bases and J by 2 bases; unmatched bases: 5. The CDR3 nucleotides are TGTGCCAGCTCACCAGGCGTAGCGGGGACCTACAATGAGCAGTTCTTC. This encodes CASSPGVAGTYNEQFF.

The CDR3 region is CASSLAGGPYYEQYF. The CDR3, as DNA: TGTGCCAGCAGTTTAGCGGGAGGGCCCTATTACGAGCAGTACTTC. The gene calls are TRBV28 and TRBJ2-7; 9 bases fit TRBD2. The CDR3 spans 15 residues. The V gene end was trimmed by 2 bases and the J gene end by 4 bases; junction bases not matched to a gene: 6. The germline CDR1 and CDR2 sequences are MDHEN and SYDVKM.

The gene calls are TRBV2 and TRBJ2-7; maybe TRBD1 (6 bases). CDR3 size: 13 residues. Germline loops: CDR1 SNHLY, CDR2 FYNNEI. Deletions cut 3 bases from V and 3 bases from J, with 9 bases between. The CDR3 spells CASSEDRFYEQYV. CDR3 nucleotides: TGTGCCAGCAGTGAGGACAGATTCTACGAGCAGTACGTC.

In this sample, this clone turned up a few times. This chain uses TRBV5-4 with TRBJ1-3; 7 bases line up with TRBD1. V lost 6 bases to trimming and J lost 0 bases; unmatched junction nucleotides: 9. The germline V gene has CDR1 SGHNT and CDR2 YYREEE (reference sequence). This CDR3 is built from 16 residues. The CDR3 region has the DNA TGTGCCAGCACCCTCGATAGGGGGCTCTCTGGAAACACCATATATTTT. This translates into CASTLDRGLSGNTIYF.

This clone was seen only a few times. The V call is TRBV15, the J call TRBJ2-7; D perhaps matches TRBD1 (6 bases). Germline V gene lookup returns CDR1 LNHNV and CDR2 YYDKDF (reference sequence). Trimming took off 8 bases at V and 7 bases at J, with 18 bases between the two ends. The CDR3 runs 13 residues. The CDR3 reads CATSRLGAGEQYF. As DNA, the CDR3 is TGTGCCACCTCCCGACTGGGGGCTGGGGAGCAGTACTTC.

The chain joins TRBV12-3 or TRBV12-4 to TRBJ1-2, with 8 bases matching TRBD1. Trimming at V came to 5 bases and at J to 7 bases, leaving 6 bases not matched to a gene. CDR3 size: 13 residues. The CDR3 loop reads CASSEGQVPGYTF. CDR3 in DNA: TGTGCCAGCAGTGAGGGACAGGTGCCTGGCTACACCTTC.

A few counts support this clone. The genes are TRBV29-1 and TRBJ2-2; TRBD1 matches 8 bases. Germline CDR1 reads SQVTM; CDR2 reads ANQGSEA. The CDR3 sequence is 12 residues long. V shed 4 bases and J 6 bases; nucleotides not matched to a gene: 1. This CDR3 reads CSVGQGPGELFF. CDR3 sequence (DNA): TGCAGCGTTGGACAGGGGCCCGGGGAGCTGTTTTTT.

The rearrangement joins TRBV10-1 to TRBJ2-3; TRBD2 matches 14 bases. Germline V CDR1 and CDR2: WNHNN, SYGVQD (reference sequence). This CDR3 contains 16 residues. Germline trimming cut 8 bases from V and 1 base from J; bases unmatched to any gene: 5. The CDR3: CASDRLAGGCTDTQYF. CDR3 in DNA: TGCGCCAGCGACCGACTAGCGGGAGGGTGCACAGATACGCAGTATTTT.

The CDR3 DNA sequence: TGCGCCAGCAGCTCGGGACAGAGCACAGATACGCAGTATTTT. This translates into CASSSGQSTDTQYF. The V call is TRBV5-1, the J call TRBJ2-3; 7 positions match TRBD1. J was trimmed by 0 bases and V by 3 bases; bases with no gene match: 1. The CDR3 length is 14 residues. Germline V CDR1 and CDR2: SGHRS, YFSETQ.

The V call is TRBV29-1, the J call TRBJ1-2, with D uncertain. Germline V gene data show CDR1 as SQVTM and CDR2 as ANQGSEA. This CDR3 has 10 amino acids. Deletions cut 4 bases from V and 5 bases from J, with 5 bases between. The CDR3 loop reads CSVGGYGYTF. The DNA of the CDR3 is TGCAGCGTTGGAGGATATGGCTACACCTTC.

The V call is TRBV28, the J call TRBJ2-5; 7 bases align to TRBD1. Trimming removed 6 bases from V and 4 bases from J; junction bases left unmatched: 8. Per the germline V gene, CDR1 is MDHEN and CDR2 is SYDVKM. The CDR3 is 14 residues long. CDR3 protein: CASSQGQPLETQYF. CDR3 nucleotides: TGTGCCAGCAGCCAGGGACAGCCATTAGAGACCCAGTACTTC.

This sequence joins TRBV4-1 and TRBJ1-1; D remains ambiguous. This CDR3 comprises 17 residues. In germline, CDR1 is MGHRA, CDR2 YSYEKL. The V and J ends lost 0 bases and 0 bases respectively, with 14 bases between them. CDR3 in amino acids: CASSQDPPTQVNTEAFF. Written as DNA, the CDR3 is TGCGCCAGCAGCCAAGATCCCCCCACGCAGGTGAACACTGAAGCTTTCTTT.

This sequence joins TRBV5-1 and TRBJ2-1, with 14 bases identical to TRBD2. V trimming: 4 bases; J trimming: 2 bases; junction bases outside the gene matches: 5. Germline V gene lookup returns CDR1 SGHRS and CDR2 YFSETQ. The CDR3 contains 17 residues. The CDR3 region has the DNA TGCGCCAGCAGCGGGGGACTAGCGGGAGAGACCTACAATGAGCAGTTCTTC. It specifies CASSGGLAGETYNEQFF.

V usage is TRBV27 and J usage is TRBJ1-2, with a tentative D call TRBD1 (5 bases). The V and J ends lost 7 bases and 5 bases respectively, with 11 bases between them. Germline V CDR1 and CDR2: MNHEY, SMNVEV (reference sequence). The CDR3 is 12 residues long. This CDR3 is CASKGGTYGYTF. CDR3 nucleotides: TGTGCCAGCAAGGGAGGGACTTATGGCTACACCTTC.

This clone was observed a handful of times. The rearrangement joins TRBV2 to TRBJ1-1; D is perhaps TRBD1 (5 bases). V was cut by 7 bases and J by 8 bases, with 20 bases left in between. The CDR3 has 14 residues. In germline, CDR1 is SNHLY, CDR2 FYNNEI. The CDR3 DNA sequence: TGTGCCAGCACCCTTTACCCCACGGAGGGGGAAGCTTTCTTT. Amino acid sequence: CASTLYPTEGEAFF.

A remark on this clone: Sequence at one end of the junction differs from germline and may be a read error. CDR3 residues: CSVDSGRAYHEQFF. For the CDR3, the DNA is TGCAGCGTCGATAGCGGGAGGGCCTACCATGAGCAGTTCTTC. The chain employs TRBV29-1 and TRBJ2-1, with 11 positions matching TRBD2. CDR1 and CDR2 from the germline V gene are SQVTM and ANQGSEA. The CDR3 consists of 14 residues.

The sample holds one count of this clone. This chain links TRBV9 with TRBJ1-1; 12 bases are shared with TRBD1. CDR1 SGDLS and CDR2 YYNGEE come from the germline V gene. After removal of 2 bases from V and 4 bases from J, the junction contained 9 bases not matched to a gene. This CDR3 spans 17 amino acids. The chain's CDR3 is CASSVGTGGKLVTEAFF. The DNA for the CDR3 is TGTGCCAGCAGCGTCGGGACAGGGGGCAAGTTGGTCACTGAAGCTTTCTTT.